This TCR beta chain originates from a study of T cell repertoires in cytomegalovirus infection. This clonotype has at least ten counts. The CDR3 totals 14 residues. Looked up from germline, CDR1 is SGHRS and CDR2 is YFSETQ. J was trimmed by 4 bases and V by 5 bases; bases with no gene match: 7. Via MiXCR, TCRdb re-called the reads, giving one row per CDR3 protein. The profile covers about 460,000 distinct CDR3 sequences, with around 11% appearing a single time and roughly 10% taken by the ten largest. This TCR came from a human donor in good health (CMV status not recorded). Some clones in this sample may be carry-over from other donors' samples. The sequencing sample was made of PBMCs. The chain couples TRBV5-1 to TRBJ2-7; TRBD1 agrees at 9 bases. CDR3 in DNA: TGCGCCAGCAGGCCCGGACAGGGGTTTTACGAGCAGTACTTC. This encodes CASRPGQGFYEQYF.